This T cell receptor beta chain was sequenced in a study of shared T cell receptors in the human thymus (dated by TCRdb to about 2021). About the full investigation: The study examined how self-reactive, shared T-cell receptor alpha chains are generated in the human thymus.

Library prep was done by the immunoSEQ multiplex PCR assay. What TCRdb holds here is the immuneACCESS table cut down to in-frame rearrangements. Part of the clones is not present; checked against another copy, under half of the missing clones reflect an unresolved V gene, and the others are unexplained. The sample table shows about 660,000 clones, and roughly 90% are seen once. Approximately 0.011% of the sample lies in the top ten. From cysteine to phenylalanine, the CDR3 is 16 amino acids long. Here the CDR3 DNA is all that survives: 48 bases in frame from base 1. CDR1 and CDR2 (SEHNR, FQNEAQ) derive from the germline V gene (reference sequence). Relative to germline, V is missing 10 bases and J is missing 5 bases, with 16 bases of the junction outside any gene match. For this clone: Its antigen is currently not known. No much larger clonotype is one base removed from it; base qualities were not supplied.

A further study also used this sample, focusing on human thymus T cells. The other study reports the following: The donors were immunologically healthy infants in Finland who had open corrective cardiac surgery for congenital heart defects. Thymus tissue was obtained as surgical resects removed during corrective cardiac surgery. Usage of V and J gene segments appeared to be biased in both the thymic and the peripheral blood repertoires. Highly overlapping thymic TCR repertoires among unrelated individuals were reported in the related research. The study characterized TCR alpha and beta repertoires from under ten infant thymus samples and a few related peripheral blood samples. The cohort included several male and a couple of female infants, with donor ages spanning 7 to 244 days. Thymocytes were released mechanically from tissue and stored at -70 °C as pellets of roughly 9.5-31 million cells. Genomic DNA was extracted from frozen cell pellets with a QIAsymphony instrument. The immunoSEQ multiplex PCR assay was used to amplify the TCRB and TCRAD loci from a standardized quantity of quality-controlled genomic DNA. Amplicons spanned the V(D)J region at a length sufficient to cover the CDR3 and identify V and J genes. Amplicon sequencing was performed on an Illumina platform through the commercial immunoSEQ service. Primer bias and sequencing errors were corrected as previously described, and TCRAD and TCRB were defined on the basis of the IMGT database. Analysis of the repertoires was done with immunoSEQ Analyzer 3.0 and VDJTools and included basic statistics, V/J segment usage, diversity estimates, rarefaction and pairwise overlap. To estimate diversity, the Chao1, ChaoE, Efron-Thisted, Shannon and inverse Simpson indices were applied, and diversity was also estimated on datasets down-sampled to the smallest sample. Repertoire overlap was assessed by strict matching of CDR3 nucleotide sequence, V gene and J gene, and clustering was done by Jaccard-based multidimensional scaling. On average, approximately 790,000 unique TCRB clonotypes were obtained from thymus samples, compared with 80,000 to 85,000 from blood samples.

This TCR was sampled from a boy younger than two with a congenital heart defect. Donor details come from another sample of the same person, matched by shared clones. The receptor chain draws on TRBV7-9 and TRBJ2-2, and 7 junctional nucleotides match TRBD2. The sequenced sample consisted of thymocytes. The CDR3 protein sequence reads: CAIAVASGESTGELFF. Read as DNA, the sequence is TGTGCCATCGCCGTAGCTAGCGGAGAAAGTACCGGGGAGCTGTTTTTT.